This T cell receptor beta chain comes out of a study of cytomegalovirus exposure and HLA in healthy donors. The study, taken as a whole, reports: An analysis that was carried out later associated 15,000 to 20,000 TCR beta sequences with HLA alleles at 0.05 false discovery rate. Most of the TCR beta V segments (in an earlier analysis) were productive either about 87% or about 30% of the time.

Germline V CDR1 and CDR2: ENHRY, SYGVKD. V lost 0 bases and J 8 bases, leaving 9 bases between the germline ends. This CDR3 is built from 13 residues. PCR involved 60 Vbeta and 13 Jbeta primers. Clones were read by immunoSEQ multiplex PCR, and TCRdb kept only the in-frame ones, dropping some. Among 130,000 to 150,000 clones, 74% were seen once, and the ten largest hold around 4.1%. Worth noting for this clone: The antigen is unknown.

This TCR was recovered from a man between 18 and 35 years old in good health and CMV-seropositive. This sequence joins TRBV10-3 and TRBJ2-3; D may be TRBD2 (5 bases). Material for sequencing was PBMCs. CDR3 nucleotides: TGTGCCATCAGTGAGTCTGGAGGAGGTACGCAGTATTTT. Residues: CAISESGGGTQYF.